A single sample is the source of the 30 T cell receptor beta chains below, sequenced in a study of PD-L1 blockade in urothelial cancer. The table came from immunoSEQ multiplex PCR; TCRdb's copy has only in-frame clones and leaves some out. Altogether 25,000 to 30,000 clones are present, around 90% being singletons, with the ten largest covering 1.5% to 2%. The sequenced sample was PBMCs, obtained around atezolizumab (anti-PD-L1) treatment. These receptors all come from a man aged 50 or older with urothelial cancer.

There are a few counts of this clone. The J gene is TRBJ1-2, the V gene TRBV9; D perhaps matches TRBD1 (6 bases). Trimming stripped 3 bases from V and 7 bases from J, with 16 bases between. Per the germline V gene, CDR1 is SGDLS and CDR2 is YYNGEE. The CDR3 consists of 14 residues. Here the CDR3 reads CASSASTGSGGYTF. The CDR3 DNA follows: TGTGCCAGCAGCGCATCTACAGGGTCAGGTGGCTACACCTTC.

This chain connects TRBV9 to TRBJ1-3; the D is unclear. Germline V gene data show CDR1 as SGDLS and CDR2 as YYNGEE. Between the trimmed V and J ends, which lost 0 bases and 1 base, there was a span of 5 bases. CDR3 size: 14 residues. The CDR3: CASSVDGSGNTIYF. In nucleotides, the CDR3 is TGTGCCAGCAGCGTAGACGGTTCTGGAAACACCATATATTTT.

The chain couples TRBV30 to TRBJ2-3; D may be TRBD2 (5 bases). The CDR3 contains 13 residues. V lost 5 bases and J 2 bases, leaving 11 bases between the germline ends. Germline V gene lookup returns CDR1 GTSNPN and CDR2 SVGIG (reference sequence). CDR3 residues: CAWGGSNTDTQYF. The DNA for the CDR3 is TGTGCCTGGGGCGGGTCCAACACAGATACGCAGTATTTT.

The rearrangement uses TRBV21-1 and TRBJ1-2; TRBD1 is the table's D call, not checked against the DNA. TRBV21-1 is assigned pseudogene status. The CDR3 has 13 amino acids. The CDR3 nucleotides are TGTGCCAGCAGCAAAGTTGCCAGGGATGGCTACACCTTC. It codes for CASSKVARDGYTF.

The rearrangement joins TRBV28 to TRBJ1-1; D is undetermined. The CDR3 contains 14 residues. Germline assignment: CDR1 MDHEN and CDR2 SYDVKM. Trimming removed 3 bases from V and 1 base from J, with 9 bases in between. CDR3 residues: CASSFPGGNTEAFF. The DNA of the CDR3 is TGTGCCAGCAGTTTCCCCGGTGGGAACACTGAAGCTTTCTTT.

The chain joins TRBV28 to TRBJ1-2; 10 bases fit TRBD1. Germline V gene sequence: CDR1 MDHEN, CDR2 SYDVKM. The V gene end was trimmed by 2 bases and the J gene end by 2 bases; junction bases not matched to a gene: 8. The CDR3 length is 17 residues. The CDR3 coding sequence is TGTGCCAGCAGTTTACCCCCTTGGACAGGGGGAAACTATGGCTACACCTTC. Translation gives CASSLPPWTGGNYGYTF.

The chain has TRBV11-3 and TRBJ2-1; 11 bases agree with TRBD2. This CDR3 region has 15 residues. The V and J ends lost 4 bases and 7 bases, in that order; junction bases with no gene match: 6. Germline-derived CDR1 and CDR2 are SGHNT and YENEEA. This CDR3 is CASSSASGGSNEQFF. The CDR3, as DNA: TGTGCCAGCAGCTCAGCTAGCGGGGGGTCGAATGAGCAGTTCTTC. Variable domain in full (rest from reference TRBV11-3 and TRBJ2-1): EAGVVQSPRYKIIEKKQPVAFWCNPISGHNTLYWYLQNLGQGPELLIRYENEEAVDDSQLPKDRFSAERLKGVDSTLKIQPAELGDSAVYLCASSSASGGSNEQFFGPGTRLTVL.

The gene calls are TRBV6-5 and TRBJ2-1, with 9 positions matching TRBD2. Trimming removed 0 bases from V and 12 bases from J; junction bases left unmatched: 12. This CDR3 is 16 amino acids long. Looked up from germline, CDR1 is MNHEY and CDR2 is SVGAGI. CDR3 in DNA: TGTGCCAGCAGTTACTCCGGGGTGGCGGGAGGGCCAAGGCAGTTCTTC. Amino acids: CASSYSGVAGGPRQFF.

This clone was seen a single time. V is TRBV7-8 and J is TRBJ1-5, with a tentative D call TRBD1 (6 bases). Trimming took 4 bases from V and 1 from J, leaving 11 bases between them. Germline-derived CDR1 and CDR2 are SGHVS and FQNEAQ. CDR3 length equals 15 residues. Here the CDR3 reads CASSYRTESNQPQHF. CDR3 DNA sequence: TGTGCCAGCAGCTACCGGACAGAGAGCAATCAGCCCCAGCATTTT. Complete variable domain (other parts from reference TRBV7-8 and TRBJ1-5): GAGVSQSPRYKVAKRGQDVALRCDPISGHVSLFWYQQALGQGPEFLTYFQNEAQLDKSGLPSDRFFAERPEGSVSTLKIQRTQQEDSAVYLCASSYRTESNQPQHFGDGTRLSIL.

The CDR3 DNA is TGTGCCAGCAGTGAACAAACGCCGAGGGTGGGTGGCAATCAGCCCCAGCATTTT. Amino acids: CASSEQTPRVGGNQPQHF. V usage is TRBV27 and J usage is TRBJ1-5, with D uncertain. CDR1 and CDR2 (germline): MNHEY, SMNVEV (reference sequence). The CDR3 contains 18 residues. Trimming took 5 bases from V and 2 from J, leaving 22 bases between them.

The chain is built from TRBV30 and TRBJ2-3; 10 bases line up with TRBD2. This CDR3 is 16 amino acids long. The V gene's germline CDR1 is GTSNPN and CDR2 SVGIG (reference sequence). V lost 4 bases and J lost 2; bases outside the gene matches: 9. The CDR3 loop reads CAWTRSSGGPTDTQYF. The DNA of the CDR3 is TGTGCCTGGACGCGGTCTAGCGGGGGCCCCACAGATACGCAGTATTTT.

The V call is TRBV27, the J call TRBJ2-5; no clear D. V lost 6 bases, J lost 1 base, and 15 bases lay in between. Germline loops: CDR1 MNHEY, CDR2 SMNVEV (reference sequence). CDR3 length equals 15 residues. The CDR3 DNA is TGTGCCAGCAGCCTTTACTACACCGCCCAAGAGACCCAGTACTTC. Its translation is CASSLYYTAQETQYF.

There are a few counts of this clone. This sequence joins TRBV15 and TRBJ2-7; 10 bases map to TRBD2. This CDR3 has 15 amino acids. The germline CDR1 and CDR2 sequences are LNHNV and YYDKDF (reference sequence). The ends lost 1 base at V and 5 bases at J; junction bases unmatched: 5. The CDR3 sequence: CATSRVAGGSNEQYF. The CDR3 DNA is TGTGCCACCAGCAGAGTAGCGGGAGGATCCAACGAGCAGTACTTC.

The chain uses TRBV5-1 and TRBJ2-7; D may be TRBD2 (5 bases). V was cut by 2 bases and J by 5 bases, with 8 bases left in between. Looked up from germline, CDR1 is SGHRS and CDR2 is YFSETQ. The CDR3 spans 12 residues. CDR3 amino acids: CASSFMRDEQYF. DNA of the CDR3: TGCGCCAGCAGCTTTATGAGGGACGAGCAGTACTTC.

The V call is TRBV6-6, the J call TRBJ2-3, with 9 bases fitting TRBD2. The CDR3 is made up of 15 amino acids. V dropped 2 bases and J dropped 4; count of bases not matched to a gene: 4. Germline values: CDR1 MNHNY, CDR2 SVGAGI (reference sequence). CDR3 nucleotides: TGTGCCAGCAGTTACGGTAGCGGGGGAGCAGATACGCAGTATTTT. It yields the protein CASSYGSGGADTQYF.

This clone came up a few times. The chain uses TRBV5-1 and TRBJ2-1; D might be TRBD1 (5 bases). Germline V gene sequence: CDR1 SGHRS, CDR2 YFSETQ. The CDR3 has 15 residues. The V end was cut by 4 bases, the J end by 3 bases, with 14 bases between. CDR3 sequence reads: CASSADLTGYNEQFF. The CDR3 bases are TGCGCCAGCAGCGCGGACCTAACAGGCTACAATGAGCAGTTCTTC.

The V and J genes are TRBV5-1 and TRBJ2-2; tentative D call: TRBD1 (5 bases). The V end was cut by 0 bases, the J end by 2 bases, with 8 bases between. Germline CDR1 reads SGHRS; CDR2 reads YFSETQ. CDR3 size: 15 residues. The CDR3 loop is CASSLGTQNTGELFF. The CDR3 region has the DNA TGCGCCAGCAGCTTGGGGACACAAAACACCGGGGAGCTGTTTTTT.

This chain connects TRBV7-7 to TRBJ2-5, with TRBD2 matching over 9 bases. The junction had 6 bases not matched to a gene; V was cut back by 2 bases and J by 5 bases. The CDR3 is 15 amino acids. Germline V gene data show CDR1 as SSHAT and CDR2 as FNYEAQ (reference sequence). DNA of the CDR3: TGTGCCAGCAGCTTACAAGCGGGGGGTCCTGAGACCCAGTACTTC. Protein sequence: CASSLQAGGPETQYF.

The chain is built from TRBV14 and TRBJ1-2; 8 nucleotides align to TRBD1. This CDR3 has 14 amino acids. CDR1 is SGHDN, CDR2 FVKESK, per germline. J gave up 3 bases and V 2 bases, and 2 bases lay outside the gene matches. CDR3 sequence reads: CASSQPGQDYGYTF. CDR3 nucleotides: TGTGCCAGCAGCCAACCGGGACAGGACTATGGCTACACCTTC.

V gene TRBV6-5 combines with J gene TRBJ1-1, with a tentative D call TRBD1 (6 bases). The length of the CDR3 is 15 residues. From germline, CDR1 is MNHEY and CDR2 SVGAGI. Trimming took 4 bases from V and 1 from J, leaving 13 bases between them. DNA of the CDR3: TGTGCCAGCAGTTCAACAGGACAGCAGAACACTGAAGCTTTCTTT. It yields the protein CASSSTGQQNTEAFF.

The chain recombines TRBV30 with TRBJ2-1; the match to TRBD2 covers 7 bases. Germline CDR1 GTSNPN, CDR2 SVGIG (reference sequence). This CDR3 is built from 13 residues. Trimming cost V 4 bases and J 9 bases; bases outside gene matches: 9. CDR3 protein: CAWIRGTTLEQFF. The CDR3 DNA sequence: TGTGCCTGGATACGTGGGACTACTCTTGAGCAGTTCTTC.

The V call is TRBV4-2, the J call TRBJ2-5; no definite D call. Germline CDR1 and CDR2: LGHNA and YNFKEQ. The ends were cut back, 0 bases at V and 5 bases at J, with 13 bases in the middle. The CDR3 totals 15 residues. CDR3 in amino acids: CASSQERISGETQYF. The CDR3 bases are TGTGCCAGCAGCCAAGAAAGGATCTCCGGGGAGACCCAGTACTTC.

The genes are TRBV5-1 and TRBJ2-3; 9 nucleotides match TRBD2. The CDR3 loop spans 15 amino acids. V shed 4 bases, J shed 6 bases, and the junction held 9 bases outside the gene matches. Germline CDR1 reads SGHRS; CDR2 reads YFSETQ. Written as DNA, the CDR3 is TGCGCCAGCAGCACAGCGGTAGCGGGAGCGGATACGCAGTATTTT. Translation: CASSTAVAGADTQYF.

This chain uses TRBV6-5 with TRBJ1-2; tentatively, D is TRBD1 (5 bases). This CDR3 region has 16 residues. CDR1 MNHEY and CDR2 SVGAGI come from the germline V gene. Trimming stripped 2 bases from V and 4 bases from J, with 17 bases between. As DNA, the CDR3 is TGTGCCAGCAGTTACACCCGCACCGACAGAGGCTATGGCTACACCTTC. Its translation: CASSYTRTDRGYGYTF.

The chain recombines TRBV7-2 with TRBJ2-1, with 9 bases identical to TRBD1. J was trimmed by 4 bases and V by 5 bases; bases with no gene match: 6. The CDR3 totals 15 residues. Germline lookup yields CDR1 SGHTA and CDR2 FQGNSA. This CDR3 is CASSPRDRVYNEQFF. The CDR3 DNA sequence: TGTGCCAGCAGCCCCCGGGACAGGGTATACAATGAGCAGTTCTTC. Full variable domain (outside the CDR3, taken from reference TRBV7-2 and TRBJ2-1): GAGVSQSPSNKVTEKGKDVELRCDPISGHTALYWYRQSLGQGLEFLIYFQGNSAPDKSGLPSDRFSAERTGGSVSTLTIQRTQQEDSAVYLCASSPRDRVYNEQFFGPGTRLTVL.

The gene calls are TRBV4-1 and TRBJ2-1, with TRBD2 as a possible D gene (5 bases). Germline V lookup: CDR1 MGHRA, CDR2 YSYEKL. This CDR3 is 13 amino acids long. Between the trimmed V and J ends, which lost 1 base and 10 bases, there was a span of 11 bases. CDR3 in amino acids: CASSQASGLEQFF. CDR3 bases: TGCGCCAGCAGCCAAGCTTCGGGATTAGAGCAGTTCTTC.

V usage is TRBV5-1 and J usage is TRBJ2-7, with 9 bases that match TRBD2. V dropped 4 bases and J dropped 6; count of bases not matched to a gene: 8. This CDR3 comprises 14 residues. Germline CDR1 is SGHRS and CDR2 is YFSETQ. The CDR3 loop is CASSIRGRAGEQYF. The CDR3, as DNA: TGCGCCAGCAGCATCCGCGGGAGGGCTGGCGAGCAGTACTTC.

The rearrangement joins TRBV9 to TRBJ2-1, with 8 bases lining up with TRBD2. V dropped 5 bases and J dropped 5; count of bases not matched to a gene: 6. The CDR3 totals 14 residues. Per germline, CDR1 SGDLS and CDR2 YYNGEE. The CDR3 sequence: CASRPAGGNNEQFF. The CDR3 nucleotides read TGTGCCAGCAGGCCGGCGGGGGGAAACAATGAGCAGTTCTTC.

The chain is built from TRBV29-1 and TRBJ2-1; D not resolved. There are 13 residues in the CDR3. Trimming pared 3 bases from V and 9 bases from J, leaving 15 bases between. The germline gives CDR1 SQVTM, CDR2 ANQGSEA. The CDR3 DNA is TGCAGCGTTGAGCCGGTCGCCAACCGTGAGCAGTTCTTC. This encodes CSVEPVANREQFF.

This clone was recorded only once. The CDR3 region is CASSSGQSSYEQYF. CDR3 sequence (DNA): TGTGCCAGTAGTTCCGGACAGTCCTCCTACGAGCAGTACTTC. The chain recombines TRBV19 with TRBJ2-7, with D possibly being TRBD1 (6 bases). Trimming removed 5 bases from V and 0 bases from J, with 11 bases in between. This CDR3 spans 14 amino acids. Per germline, CDR1 LNHDA and CDR2 SQIVND (reference sequence).